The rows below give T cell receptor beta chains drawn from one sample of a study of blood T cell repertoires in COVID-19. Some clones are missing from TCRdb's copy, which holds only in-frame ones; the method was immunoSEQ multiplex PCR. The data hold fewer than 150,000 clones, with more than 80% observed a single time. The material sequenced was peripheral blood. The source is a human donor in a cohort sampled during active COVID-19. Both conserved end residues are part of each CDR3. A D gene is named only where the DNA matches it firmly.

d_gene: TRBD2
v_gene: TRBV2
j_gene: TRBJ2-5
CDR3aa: CASSEQGLAGAETQYF

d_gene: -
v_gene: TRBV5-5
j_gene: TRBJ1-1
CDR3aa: CASSLGYGNTEAFF

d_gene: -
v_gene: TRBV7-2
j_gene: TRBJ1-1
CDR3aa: CASSLWGRTGGRTEAFF

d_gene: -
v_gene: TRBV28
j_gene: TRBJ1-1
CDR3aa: CASSRLLDWNTEAFF

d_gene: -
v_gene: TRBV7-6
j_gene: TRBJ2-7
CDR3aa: CASSPGYEQYF

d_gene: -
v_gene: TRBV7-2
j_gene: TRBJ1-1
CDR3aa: CASSSGQSFTEAFF

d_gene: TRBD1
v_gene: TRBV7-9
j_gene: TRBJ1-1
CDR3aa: CASSLAGGEVTEAFF

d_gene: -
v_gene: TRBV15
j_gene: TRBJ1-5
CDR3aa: CATSRGGAPNQPQHF

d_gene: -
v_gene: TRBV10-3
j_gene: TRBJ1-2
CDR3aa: CAISESRDMFYGYTF

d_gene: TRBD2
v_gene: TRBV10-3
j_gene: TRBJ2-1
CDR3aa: CAIRNEGGKYNEQFF

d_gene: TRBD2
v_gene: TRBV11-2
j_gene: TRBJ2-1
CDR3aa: CASSPQGLGSYNEQFF

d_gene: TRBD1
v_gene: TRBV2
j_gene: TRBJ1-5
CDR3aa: CASSDRQGWDQPQHF

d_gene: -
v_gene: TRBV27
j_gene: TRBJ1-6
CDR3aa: CASSPVWQAPLHF

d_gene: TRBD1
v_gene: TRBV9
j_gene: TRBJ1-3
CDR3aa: CASSVGTGENSGNTIYF

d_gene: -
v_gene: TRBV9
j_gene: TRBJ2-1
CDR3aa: CASEGASSYNEQFF

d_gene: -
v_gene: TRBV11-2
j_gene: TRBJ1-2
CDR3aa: CASSRNVGVDGYTF

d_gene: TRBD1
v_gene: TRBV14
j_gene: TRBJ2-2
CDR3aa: CASSQPGQGYSGELFF

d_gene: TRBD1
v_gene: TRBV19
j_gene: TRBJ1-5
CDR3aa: CASRGTANQPQHF

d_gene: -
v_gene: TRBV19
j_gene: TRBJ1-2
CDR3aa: CASSILFDGSYAGYTF

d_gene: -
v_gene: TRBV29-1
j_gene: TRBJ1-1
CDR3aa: CSGGGVRMNTEAFF

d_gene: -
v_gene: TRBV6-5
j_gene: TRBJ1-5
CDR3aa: CASRQGLGDQPQHF

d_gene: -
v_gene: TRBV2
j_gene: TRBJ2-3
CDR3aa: CASGSTSSTDTQYF

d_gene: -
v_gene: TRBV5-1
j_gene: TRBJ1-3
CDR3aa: CASSPGIPGNTIYF

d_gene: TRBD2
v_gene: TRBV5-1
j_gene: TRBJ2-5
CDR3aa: CASSPDLAGPSKTQYF

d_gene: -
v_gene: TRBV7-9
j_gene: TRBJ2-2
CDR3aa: CASSLIESRQAYTGELFF

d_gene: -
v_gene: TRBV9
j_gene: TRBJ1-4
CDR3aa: CASSQGINEKLFF

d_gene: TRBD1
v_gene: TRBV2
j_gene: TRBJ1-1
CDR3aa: CASSPLGQGGGEAFF

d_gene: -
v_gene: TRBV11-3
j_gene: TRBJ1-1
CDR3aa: CASSLIGGMNTEAFF

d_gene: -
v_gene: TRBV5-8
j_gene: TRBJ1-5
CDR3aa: CASSATPSGDVYQPQHF

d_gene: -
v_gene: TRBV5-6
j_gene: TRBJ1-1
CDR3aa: CASSFRGTEAFF

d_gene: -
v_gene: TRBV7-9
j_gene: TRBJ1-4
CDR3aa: CASSSPLGANEKLFF

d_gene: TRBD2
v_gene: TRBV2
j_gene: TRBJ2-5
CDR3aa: CASSQGGLARETQYF

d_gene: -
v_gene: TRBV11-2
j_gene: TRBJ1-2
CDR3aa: CASSLDRAIGYTF

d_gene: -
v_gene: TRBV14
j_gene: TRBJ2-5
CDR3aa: CASSHRGRETQYF

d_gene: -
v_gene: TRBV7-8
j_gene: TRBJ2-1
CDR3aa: CASRPPQLREQFF

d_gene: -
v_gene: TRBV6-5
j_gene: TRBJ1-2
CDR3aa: CASSYSGRGYGYTF

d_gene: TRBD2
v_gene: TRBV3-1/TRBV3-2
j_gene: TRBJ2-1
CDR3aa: CASSQDVSGRVSNEQFF

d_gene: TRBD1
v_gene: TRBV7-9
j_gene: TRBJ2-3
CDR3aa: CASSSGQLTDTQYF

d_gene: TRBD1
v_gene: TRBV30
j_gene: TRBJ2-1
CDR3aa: CAWSEPGQAGIF

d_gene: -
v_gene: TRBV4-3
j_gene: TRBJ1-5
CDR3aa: CASSQGYSNQPQHF

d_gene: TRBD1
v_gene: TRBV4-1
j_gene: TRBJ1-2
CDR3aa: CASSQSGTENYGYTF

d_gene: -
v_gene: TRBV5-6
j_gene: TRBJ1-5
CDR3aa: CASSLFSGGYQPQHF

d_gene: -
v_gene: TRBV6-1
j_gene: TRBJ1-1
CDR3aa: CASSERVGVAEAFF

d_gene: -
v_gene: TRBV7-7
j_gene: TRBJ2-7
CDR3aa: CASSLDQASYEQYF

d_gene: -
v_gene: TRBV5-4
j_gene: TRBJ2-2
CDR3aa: CASSLHKGAGTGELFF

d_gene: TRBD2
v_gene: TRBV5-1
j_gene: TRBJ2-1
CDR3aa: CASSFALAGGAEQFF

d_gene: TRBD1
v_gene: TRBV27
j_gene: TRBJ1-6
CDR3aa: CASSALGTGDKNSPLHF

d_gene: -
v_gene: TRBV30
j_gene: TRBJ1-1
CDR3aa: CAWRDKLLVGTEAFF

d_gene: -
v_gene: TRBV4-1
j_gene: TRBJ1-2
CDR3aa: CASSQETDYGYTF

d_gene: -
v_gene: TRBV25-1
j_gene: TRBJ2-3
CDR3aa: CASRALGLNTDTQYF

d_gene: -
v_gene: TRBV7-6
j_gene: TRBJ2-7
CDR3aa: CASSTGVSSYEQYF

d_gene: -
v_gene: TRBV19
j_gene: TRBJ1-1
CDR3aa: CASIRSFGDTEAFF

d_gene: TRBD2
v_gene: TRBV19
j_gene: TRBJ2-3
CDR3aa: CASSPKLAGYYTDTQYF

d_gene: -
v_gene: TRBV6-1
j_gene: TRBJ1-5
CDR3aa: CASSELGGPQHF

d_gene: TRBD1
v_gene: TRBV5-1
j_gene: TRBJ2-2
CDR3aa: CASSSSGTGGTGELFF